These 29 T cell receptor beta chains were all obtained from the same sample, sequenced in a study of cytotoxic CD8 clonotypes in ibrutinib-treated CLL (dated by TCRdb to the early 2020s). Library prep was done by the immunoSEQ multiplex PCR assay. TCRdb obtained this table from immuneACCESS and retained in-frame rearrangements with V and J assigned. These tables miss some clones; where compared with another copy, unresolved V genes account for less than half of the shortfall, and the remainder is unexplained. The sample profile shows 30,000 to 50,000 clones; about two thirds of them were found once. Jointly, the top ten make up more than 6% of the sample. The intended sense of this specimen's time point label: progressive disease on ibrutinib. The material was PBMCs, obtained at disease progression, from a patient treated with ibrutinib. Every receptor here comes from a human donor with chronic lymphocytic leukemia.

The chain carries TRBV9 and TRBJ2-7, with D unresolved. CDR3 length equals 13 residues. CDR1 and CDR2 from the germline V gene are SGDLS and YYNGEE. The V end lost 4 bases, the J end lost 3 bases, and 11 bases lay between the germline ends. In DNA form, the CDR3 reads TGTGCCAGCAGCCCACAACCCGTCTACGAGCAGTACTTC. Translating gives CASSPQPVYEQYF. Combining the CDR3 with reference TRBV9 and TRBJ2-7 gives the whole variable domain DSGVTQTPKHLITATGQRVTLRCSPRSGDLSVYWYQQSLDQGLQFLIQYYNGEERAKGNILERFSAQQFPDLHSELNLSSLELGDSALYFCASSPQPVYEQYFGPGTRLTVT.

The chain has TRBV25-1 and TRBJ1-5; 11 nucleotides align to TRBD1. The CDR3 contains 16 residues. V shed 3 bases and J 7 bases; nucleotides not matched to a gene: 8. Germline CDR1 is MGHDK and CDR2 is SYGVNS. The CDR3 nucleotides are TGTGCCAGCAGTGAGGCCGGACAGGGGGCTTTACAGCCCCAGCATTTT. Protein sequence: CASSEAGQGALQPQHF.

This sequence joins TRBV10-1 and TRBJ2-1; 8 nucleotides line up with TRBD1. Germline trimming cut 4 bases from V and 0 bases from J; bases unmatched to any gene: 8. There are 17 residues in the CDR3. CDR1 WNHNN and CDR2 SYGVQD come from the germline V gene (reference sequence). CDR3 DNA: TGCGCCAGCAGTGGCTACCGACAGGGGAGCTCCTACAATGAGCAGTTCTTC. It specifies CASSGYRQGSSYNEQFF.

V usage is TRBV15 and J usage is TRBJ2-5, with 9 nucleotides matching TRBD1. The better agreement between TRBJ2-7 and the DNA end casts doubt on the J call. Germline V gene sequence: CDR1 LNHNV, CDR2 YYDKDF (reference sequence). The CDR3 runs to 15 residues. The CDR3 DNA is TGTGCCACCTCCCTTACCCGGGACAGGGCGGACGAGCAGTACTTC. It yields the protein CATSLTRDRADEQYF.

This clone was observed once. The genes are TRBV4-3 and TRBJ1-2; D remains ambiguous. The length of the CDR3 is 14 residues. V lost 1 base, J lost 2 bases, and 8 bases lay in between. Germline V gene lookup returns CDR1 LGHNA and CDR2 YSLEER. The DNA for the CDR3 is TGCGCCAGCAGCCAAGGGGCCCAGAACTATGGCTACACCTTC. Its protein product is CASSQGAQNYGYTF.

This chain uses TRBV29-1 with TRBJ2-7; TRBD2 agrees at 8 bases. Germline CDR1 SQVTM, CDR2 ANQGSEA. Losses at the gene ends were 3 bases for V and 4 bases for J; bases not matched to a gene: 14. The CDR3 contains 16 residues. CDR3 in DNA: TGCAGCGTTGAGGCTAGCGGGCTCACCCAACGGTACGAGCAGTACTTC. Amino acid sequence: CSVEASGLTQRYEQYF.

This chain uses TRBV2 with TRBJ1-4; a weak D match, TRBD1 (5 bases). V lost 10 bases to trimming and J lost 6 bases, with 9 bases between them. From germline, CDR1 is SNHLY and CDR2 FYNNEI. The CDR3 contains 11 residues. CDR3 coding DNA: TGTGCCACCCGGGACTATGAAAAACTGTTTTTT. Protein: CATRDYEKLFF.

The J gene is TRBJ1-5, the V gene TRBV19, with 9 bases identical to TRBD1. The CDR3 covers 15 residues. J lost 6 bases, V lost 6 bases, and 9 bases had no gene match. The germline V gene has CDR1 LNHDA and CDR2 SQIVND (reference sequence). The CDR3: CASRDTGGAGQPQHF. CDR3 DNA: TGTGCCAGTAGAGATACAGGGGGCGCGGGTCAGCCCCAGCATTTT.

The chain is built from TRBV5-1 and TRBJ2-6, with D perhaps assigned TRBD1 or TRBD2 (5 bases each). CDR1 SGHRS and CDR2 YFSETQ come from the germline V gene. The V gene lost 0 bases and the J gene lost 0 bases, with 10 bases spanning the gap. The CDR3 length is 17 residues. The CDR3 sequence: CASSLEGTSSGANVLTF. CDR3 sequence (DNA): TGCGCCAGCAGCTTGGAGGGGACGAGCTCTGGGGCCAACGTCCTGACTTTC. Complete variable domain (other parts from reference TRBV5-1 and TRBJ2-6): KAGVTQTPRYLIKTRGQQVTLSCSPISGHRSVSWYQQTPGQGLQFLFEYFSETQRNKGNFPGRFSGRQFSNSRSEMNVSTLELGDSALYLCASSLEGTSSGANVLTFGAGSRLTVL.

V is TRBV7-3 and J is TRBJ2-2; D may be TRBD2 (6 bases). The CDR3 has 16 residues. Germline V CDR1 and CDR2: SGHTA, FQGTGA. V lost 4 bases and J 1 base, leaving 13 bases between the germline ends. In DNA, the CDR3 is TGTGCCAGCAGCTCTCGGGGAGGACAGAACACCGGGGAGCTGTTTTTT. Translating it yields CASSSRGGQNTGELFF. Supplemented by reference TRBV7-3 and TRBJ2-2, the full variable domain reads GAGVSQTPSNKVTEKGKYVELRCDPISGHTALYWYRQSLGQGPEFLIYFQGTGAADDSGLPNDRFFAVRPEGSVSTLKIQRTERGDSAVYLCASSSRGGQNTGELFFGEGSRLTVL.

This sequence joins TRBV19 and TRBJ1-1, with TRBD1 matching 9 bases. The germline gives CDR1 LNHDA, CDR2 SQIVND (reference sequence). The CDR3 loop spans 16 amino acids. Unmatched junction bases numbered 14, after V lost 7 bases and J lost 5 bases. The CDR3 loop reads CASTLDVQGARTEAFF. The CDR3 DNA sequence: TGTGCCAGTACTTTGGACGTACAGGGGGCGAGGACTGAAGCTTTCTTT.

This chain links TRBV28 with TRBJ1-5, with D hard to call. CDR3 length: 12 residues. In germline, CDR1 is MDHEN, CDR2 SYDVKM. V gave up 2 bases and J gave up 7 bases, with 6 bases separating them. The CDR3 DNA follows: TGTGCCAGCAGTTTAGAAGTGCAGCCCCAGCATTTT. Translation: CASSLEVQPQHF.

This clone has only a few counts. The V call is TRBV13, the J call TRBJ2-2; 9 bases agree with TRBD1. Germline values: CDR1 PRHDT, CDR2 FYEKMQ (reference sequence). V shed 2 bases and J 2 bases; nucleotides not matched to a gene: 6. CDR3 length: 17 amino acids. The CDR3 loop is CASSLRGDRANTGELFF. Here the CDR3 DNA reads TGTGCCAGCAGCTTAAGGGGGGACAGGGCAAACACCGGGGAGCTGTTTTTT.

This clone came up a few times. The rearrangement joins TRBV7-6 to TRBJ1-5; D remains ambiguous. CDR1 and CDR2 (germline): SGHVS, FNYEAQ. V lost 6 bases to trimming and J lost 2 bases, with 8 bases between them. CDR3 size: 13 residues. The CDR3 spells CASSPSGNQPQHF. CDR3 bases: TGTGCCAGCAGTCCGAGTGGCAATCAGCCCCAGCATTTT.

The chain combines TRBV6-4 with TRBJ1-5, with 7 bases that match TRBD1. Looked up from germline, CDR1 is MRHNA and CDR2 is SNTAGT. V lost 5 bases and J lost 5; bases outside the gene matches: 6. This CDR3 region has 14 residues. The CDR3 sequence: CASSRQGGDQPQHF. For the CDR3, the DNA is TGTGCCAGCAGTAGACAGGGAGGCGATCAGCCCCAGCATTTT.

The rearrangement joins TRBV6-6 to TRBJ1-2; D is unresolved. Trimming left V 1 base short and J 2 bases short, with 8 bases between. CDR3 size: 14 residues. CDR1 is MNHNY and CDR2 is SVGAGI in the germline V gene (reference sequence). This CDR3 reads CASSYFPSNYGYTF. The CDR3 DNA reads as TGTGCCAGCAGTTACTTCCCGTCGAACTATGGCTACACCTTC.

The chain recombines TRBV6-5 with TRBJ2-7; 11 positions agree with TRBD2. The CDR3 consists of 14 residues. Germline CDR1 MNHEY, CDR2 SVGAGI. J gave up 1 base and V 4 bases, and 0 bases lay outside the gene matches. The CDR3 sequence is CASSWTSGSYEQYF. The CDR3 nucleotides are TGTGCCAGCAGTTGGACTAGCGGGTCCTACGAGCAGTACTTC.

This clone was observed a handful of times. The chain has TRBV5-4 and TRBJ2-5; 7 bases map to TRBD2. The germline CDR1 and CDR2 sequences are SGHNT and YYREEE (reference sequence). The length of the CDR3 is 14 residues. With 2 bases clipped from V and 5 bases from J, the junction kept 6 bases outside the gene matches. The chain's CDR3 is CASSFGLGAETQYF. The DNA of the CDR3 is TGTGCCAGCAGCTTCGGACTAGGGGCGGAGACCCAGTACTTC. The variable domain in full, completed from reference TRBV5-4 and TRBJ2-5, reads ETGVTQSPTHLIKTRGQQVTLRCSSQSGHNTVSWYQQALGQGPQFIFQYYREEENGRGNFPPRFSGLQFPNYSSELNVNALELDDSALYLCASSFGLGAETQYFGPGTRLLVL.

The gene calls are TRBV11-3 and TRBJ2-1, with 8 bases matching TRBD2. CDR1 and CDR2 (germline): SGHNT, YENEEA. The CDR3 is made up of 15 amino acids. The V and J ends lost 5 bases and 5 bases, in that order; junction bases with no gene match: 8. CDR3 protein: CASSPGLGANNEQFF. The CDR3 region has the DNA TGTGCCAGCAGCCCGGGACTAGGGGCGAACAATGAGCAGTTCTTC.

This rearrangement joins TRBV4-2 to TRBJ2-7; 7 bases match TRBD2. Germline V gene data show CDR1 as LGHNA and CDR2 as YNFKEQ. There are 14 residues in the CDR3. The ends lost 6 bases at V and 2 bases at J; junction bases unmatched: 7. The CDR3 DNA follows: TGTGCCAGCAGGGGTAGCGGGTCTGCCTACGAGCAGTACTTC. This translates into CASRGSGSAYEQYF.

V usage is TRBV19 and J usage is TRBJ1-2, with unresolved D. Germline V CDR1 and CDR2: LNHDA, SQIVND (reference sequence). V was pared by 2 bases and J by 3 bases, with 13 bases between. This CDR3 is built from 15 residues. DNA of the CDR3: TGTGCCAGTAGTATACTTCGTGGCGGCGACTATGGCTACACCTTC. Encoded protein: CASSILRGGDYGYTF. Supplemented by reference TRBV19 and TRBJ1-2, the full variable domain reads DGGITQSPKYLFRKEGQNVTLSCEQNLNHDAMYWYRQDPGQGLRLIYYSQIVNDFQKGDIAEGYSVSREKKESFPLTVTSAQKNPTAFYLCASSILRGGDYGYTFGSGTRLTVV.

V is TRBV11-2 and J is TRBJ2-7; 7 bases match TRBD1. The CDR3 contains 15 residues. The V and J ends lost 5 bases and 0 bases, in that order; junction bases with no gene match: 7. CDR1 is SGHAT, CDR2 FQNNGV, per germline. This CDR3 is CASSPRQGSSYEQYF. The CDR3 nucleotides read TGTGCCAGCAGCCCTCGACAGGGTAGCTCCTACGAGCAGTACTTC.

In its sample, this clone was seen once. The chain links TRBV10-3 to TRBJ2-7; 9 nucleotides agree with TRBD1. In germline, CDR1 is ENHRY, CDR2 SYGVKD. CDR3 length equals 15 residues. The ends lost 4 bases at V and 3 bases at J; junction bases unmatched: 7. The CDR3 is CAISGGQGSFYEQYF. DNA of the CDR3: TGTGCCATCAGTGGGGGACAGGGAAGTTTCTACGAGCAGTACTTC.

This clone is judged medium-sized. The chain has TRBV30 and TRBJ1-2, with D perhaps matching TRBD1 (5 bases). The ends were cut back, 8 bases at V and 4 bases at J, with 14 bases in the middle. CDR3 length equals 12 residues. CDR1 is GTSNPN, CDR2 SVGIG, per germline (reference sequence). The CDR3 DNA reads as TGTGCCGGGCAGGGCGACGTCTATGGCTACACCTTC. This encodes CAGQGDVYGYTF.

The chain joins TRBV14 to TRBJ2-7; no clear D. The V end was cut by 5 bases, the J end by 3 bases, with 14 bases between. The CDR3 covers 14 residues. Germline values: CDR1 SGHDN, CDR2 FVKESK. The CDR3 here is CASSNLGKSYEQYF. The CDR3 DNA reads TGTGCCAGCAGCAACTTAGGCAAGAGCTACGAGCAGTACTTC.

The count of this clone is one. The chain uses TRBV7-6 and TRBJ2-5; D may be TRBD1 (6 bases). There are 12 residues in the CDR3. The V and J ends lost 7 bases and 4 bases respectively, with 10 bases between them. Per the germline V gene, CDR1 is SGHVS and CDR2 is FNYEAQ. CDR3 residues: CASTQGGETQYF. For the CDR3, the DNA is TGTGCCAGCACACAGGGTGGAGAGACCCAGTACTTC.

The gene calls are TRBV2 and TRBJ2-7; no clear D. The CDR3 consists of 15 residues. Trimming stripped 2 bases from V and 0 bases from J, with 11 bases between. CDR1 and CDR2 (germline): SNHLY, FYNNEI. The CDR3 reads CASSEMVRSSYEQYF. The CDR3 DNA reads as TGTGCCAGCAGTGAAATGGTGCGTTCCTCCTACGAGCAGTACTTC.

In DNA, the CDR3 is TGTGCCAGCAGTTCCATATATAGGGGGCAGGGCCAGCCCCAGCATTTT. This sequence encodes CASSSIYRGQGQPQHF. The chain uses TRBV27 and TRBJ1-5, with 7 bases fitting TRBD1. CDR3 length: 16 amino acids. The germline V gene has CDR1 MNHEY and CDR2 SMNVEV (reference sequence). V shed 4 bases, J shed 7 bases, and the junction held 13 bases outside the gene matches.

This clone has more than one count but fewer than ten. V usage is TRBV19 and J usage is TRBJ2-7; D could derive from TRBD1 or TRBD2 (5 bases each). Germline assignment: CDR1 LNHDA and CDR2 SQIVND (reference sequence). Trimming stripped 7 bases from V and 6 bases from J, with 25 bases between. The CDR3 covers 16 residues. CDR3 DNA sequence: TGTGCCAGTACTCAATCCCGGGACGGTCTGACTGGCGAGCAGTACTTC. It codes for CASTQSRDGLTGEQYF. The variable domain in full, with the rest retrieved from reference TRBV19 and TRBJ2-7, is DGGITQSPKYLFRKEGQNVTLSCEQNLNHDAMYWYRQDPGQGLRLIYYSQIVNDFQKGDIAEGYSVSREKKESFPLTVTSAQKNPTAFYLCASTQSRDGLTGEQYFGPGTRLTVT.